This TCR beta chain was captured in a study of T cells in Graves' hyperthyroidism and ophthalmopathy. Diagnosis rested on symptoms, serum thyroxine and TRAb, thyroid ultrasound, and orbital computed tomography. Fresh peripheral blood, roughly 9.3 ml, was the source of the PBMCs. The V and J ends lost 5 bases and 0 bases respectively, with 9 bases between them. CDR3 length: 14 residues. Amplification targeted TCR beta CDR3 regions from RNA transcripts. The study used the HTBI primer set for a first-round RT-PCR of the TCR CDR3. Each CDR3 protein gets one entry after TCRdb re-called the multiplex PCR reads with MiXCR. The table has some 700,000 distinct CDR3 sequences, 15% to 20% seen once. This clonotype has ten or more counts. Its antigen is still unknown. Overall study results and limits: Also found in blood were most expanded thyroid clonotypes above 0.001. Ophthalmopathy cases were set apart from stable hyperthyroidism by a 13 V-J model.

Sequencing was done on a sample of blood. The gene calls are TRBV12-3 or TRBV12-4 and TRBJ2-3; D is possibly TRBD1 or TRBD2 (6 bases each). The sequence was obtained from a man over 45 with Graves' hyperthyroidism. The chain's CDR3 is CASSNGGSTDTQYF. The CDR3 bases are TGTGCCAGCAGTAACGGGGGCAGCACAGATACGCAGTATTTT.